The 29 T cell receptor beta chains below were found in one sample sequenced in a study of T cells expressing NK-cell markers. TCRdb derives one entry per CDR3 protein from the 5' RACE reads, leaving out DNA. In all, the sample yields 500,000 to 600,000 distinct CDR3 sequences. Sequenced material: blood T cells: a sorted CD56 or NKG2C T cell subset, CD4+ or CD8+ T cells, or bulk PBMC T cells (not recorded which). The receptors come from a man younger than 35 in good health.

The chain employs TRBV28 and TRBJ2-7; without DNA, the TCRdb call of TRBD2 cannot be checked. This CDR3 spans 18 amino acids. Per germline, CDR1 MDHEN and CDR2 SYDVKM. CDR3 amino acids: CASSFLFNPSEASYEQYF.

The chain recombines TRBV12-3 or TRBV12-4 with TRBJ1-2; TCRdb calls TRBD1, which cannot be checked without DNA. The CDR3 is 12 amino acids. This CDR3 is CASSQGLGGYTF.

This chain links TRBV5-1 with TRBJ1-1. From germline, CDR1 is SGHRS and CDR2 YFSETQ. This CDR3 is built from 15 residues. The CDR3 here is CASSLEGFGVAEAFF.

V gene TRBV27 combines with J gene TRBJ2-7; as DNA is missing, the TRBD1 call by TCRdb cannot be tested. Germline lookup yields CDR1 MNHEY and CDR2 SMNVEV (reference sequence). The CDR3 has 15 amino acids. The CDR3 region is CASSGKGTASYEQYF.

The rearrangement links TRBV6-1 to TRBJ1-5; the D call of TRBD1 rests on TCRdb alone, since no DNA is present to check it. This CDR3 has 18 residues. Germline CDR1 reads MNHNS; CDR2 reads SASEGT. CDR3 residues: CASIPGGQSYSSNQPQHF.

V and J are TRBV14 and TRBJ2-2. Looked up from germline, CDR1 is SGHDN and CDR2 is FVKESK. This CDR3 has 16 residues. CDR3 loop: CASSQERTRNTGELFF.

The gene calls are TRBV27 and TRBJ2-5; as DNA is missing, the TRBD1 call by TCRdb cannot be tested. The CDR3 sequence is 14 residues long. The V gene's germline CDR1 is MNHEY and CDR2 SMNVEV (reference sequence). The CDR3: CASSFAGRQETQYF.

The chain couples TRBV5-1 to TRBJ2-1; TCRdb names TRBD1, which stays unverified in the absence of DNA. The CDR3 sequence is 15 residues long. The germline V gene encodes CDR1 SGHRS and CDR2 YFSETQ. The CDR3 here is CASSPLSLNVNEQFF.

This rearrangement joins TRBV3-1 to TRBJ2-5; TCRdb returns TRBD1, unconfirmable since there is no DNA. The CDR3 contains 14 residues. CDR1 is LGHDT and CDR2 is YNNKEL in the germline V gene (reference sequence). This CDR3 is CASSPGGQGQTQYF.

The rearrangement joins TRBV6-1 to TRBJ2-1; TCRdb calls TRBD2, which cannot be checked without DNA. The CDR3 is 16 amino acids. Germline assignment: CDR1 MNHNS and CDR2 SASEGT. The chain's CDR3 is CASRLGLLGSYNEQFF.

This sequence joins TRBV20-1 and TRBJ2-1. This CDR3 has 11 residues. The germline gives CDR1 DFQATT, CDR2 SNEGSKA (reference sequence). The CDR3 loop reads CSARTRNEQFF.

J is TRBJ1-1 and V is TRBV12-3 or TRBV12-4; TCRdb gives TRBD1 as the D gene, but with no DNA this cannot be confirmed. This CDR3 is built from 15 residues. CDR3 loop: CASSFRVRENTEAFF.

The rearrangement joins TRBV29-1 to TRBJ2-1; as DNA is missing, the TRBD1 call by TCRdb cannot be tested. The CDR3 extends over 16 amino acids. Germline V CDR1 and CDR2: SQVTM, ANQGSEA. CDR3 sequence reads: CSVEGVNGGAYNEQFF.

This chain joins TRBV6-5 and TRBJ2-3; TCRdb's D gene call, TRBD1, goes unchecked for lack of DNA. This CDR3 is 12 amino acids long. Germline CDR1 MNHEY, CDR2 SVGAGI. The CDR3 loop is CASRGGVDTQYF.

The rearrangement joins TRBV29-1 to TRBJ2-2; TCRdb returns TRBD1, unconfirmable since there is no DNA. CDR3 length: 15 amino acids. CDR1 is SQVTM and CDR2 is ANQGSEA in the germline V gene. The CDR3 region is CSVERTGGAAGELFF.

The chain employs TRBV20-1 and TRBJ2-1; with no DNA, the TCRdb D assignment of TRBD1 cannot be verified. Germline values: CDR1 DFQATT, CDR2 SNEGSKA (reference sequence). CDR3 length: 16 residues. CDR3 sequence reads: CSARTLDRGGHNEQFF.

The chain combines TRBV15 with TRBJ2-5; TCRdb returns TRBD1, unconfirmable since there is no DNA. The CDR3 contains 16 residues. CDR1 and CDR2 (germline): LNHNV, YYDKDF (reference sequence). CDR3 protein: CATSSSPMGAGETQYF.

V is TRBV30 and J is TRBJ2-3. This CDR3 has 14 amino acids. CDR1 and CDR2 (germline): GTSNPN, SVGIG (reference sequence). The CDR3 protein is CAWSTPARTDTQYF.

V gene TRBV27 combines with J gene TRBJ1-5. CDR1 MNHEY and CDR2 SMNVEV come from the germline V gene (reference sequence). CDR3 length equals 16 residues. CDR3 loop: CASSWRGEDGNQPQHF.

V and J are TRBV20-1 and TRBJ2-7; checking the TCRdb D call of TRBD1 is not possible without DNA. This CDR3 contains 14 residues. The germline V gene has CDR1 DFQATT and CDR2 SNEGSKA (reference sequence). CDR3 in amino acids: CSASLIAPREEQYF.

This chain joins TRBV5-6 and TRBJ2-3; the D gene TCRdb calls, TRBD2, cannot be checked with no DNA. The CDR3 has 14 amino acids. The germline V gene encodes CDR1 SGHDT and CDR2 YYEEEE. This CDR3 is CASSLGDSLRTQYF.

V usage is TRBV29-1 and J usage is TRBJ1-1; there is no DNA to check the TCRdb D call of TRBD1. CDR3 length: 13 residues. The germline CDR1 and CDR2 sequences are SQVTM and ANQGSEA. CDR3 loop: CSVDRVRCGEAFF.

The chain's CDR3 is CATSGGLAGNTDTQYF. The chain is built from TRBV10-3 and TRBJ2-3; with no DNA, the TCRdb D assignment of TRBD2 cannot be verified. This CDR3 spans 16 amino acids. Germline V gene data show CDR1 as ENHRY and CDR2 as SYGVKD.

The rearrangement joins TRBV6-5 to TRBJ2-3; absent DNA, TCRdb's TRBD2 call cannot be checked. From germline, CDR1 is MNHEY and CDR2 SVGAGI. This CDR3 region has 17 residues. CDR3 sequence reads: CASSYSRGGVGTDTQYF.

The chain combines TRBV7-9 with TRBJ1-4; without DNA, the TCRdb call of TRBD1 cannot be checked. The germline gives CDR1 SEHNR, CDR2 FQNEAQ (reference sequence). The CDR3 is 16 amino acids. CDR3 amino acids: CASSLGTGATNEKLFF.

This chain joins TRBV7-9 and TRBJ1-2. Germline loops: CDR1 SEHNR, CDR2 FQNEAQ (reference sequence). The CDR3 is 14 amino acids. The chain's CDR3 is CASSPLVENYGYTF.

The chain joins TRBV4-3 to TRBJ1-1. This CDR3 contains 16 residues. Germline V gives CDR1 LGHNA, CDR2 YSLEER. The CDR3 is CASSQDPILMNTEAFF.

The CDR3 sequence is CASRSLRGEAFF. The gene calls are TRBV12-3 or TRBV12-4 and TRBJ1-1; TCRdb's assignment of TRBD1 cannot be checked, as there is no DNA. The CDR3 totals 12 residues.

This CDR3 is CATSDLDVTGELFF. This rearrangement joins TRBV24-1 to TRBJ2-2. The germline V gene encodes CDR1 KGHDR and CDR2 SFDVKD. The CDR3 is 14 amino acids.